These T cell receptor beta chains were read from a single sample in a study of cytomegalovirus exposure and HLA in healthy donors. Sequencing used immunoSEQ multiplex PCR; TCRdb keeps in-frame clones, though not all of them. This repertoire shows about 260,000 clones, approximately 85% found once; its top ten account for 2% to 2.5%. Material for sequencing was PBMCs. These receptors were taken from a woman aged 40-49 years in good health and CMV-seropositive. Each CDR3 is given without its conserved first and last residue. The order of the fields is CDR3 length, V gene, CDR3 protein.

len: 14; v_gene: TRBV6-5; CDR3aa: ASSSGQLIMNTEAF
len: 12; v_gene: TRBV27; CDR3aa: ASRRSVPTGELF
len: 12; v_gene: TRBV5-1; CDR3aa: ASTQLGGPYEQY
len: 11; v_gene: TRBV6-6; CDR3aa: ASSPLTGSPLH
len: 14; v_gene: TRBV19; CDR3aa: ASSILIRGGTDTQY
len: 11; v_gene: TRBV18; CDR3aa: ASSPYYAGGYT
len: 13; v_gene: TRBV7-9; CDR3aa: ASTRLAGDGETQY
len: 15; v_gene: TRBV27; CDR3aa: ASRPAGQGDPNYGYT
len: 15; v_gene: TRBV5-1; CDR3aa: ASSLAADSITNYGYT
len: 13; v_gene: TRBV30; CDR3aa: AWSPGLAASNEQF
len: 15; v_gene: TRBV13; CDR3aa: ASSLGLGLAVYNEQF
len: 11; v_gene: TRBV9; CDR3aa: ASSFSREETQY
len: 11; v_gene: TRBV18; CDR3aa: ASSQDRGTEAF
len: 13; v_gene: TRBV28; CDR3aa: ASSLGTGKNYGYT
len: 11; v_gene: TRBV7-9; CDR3aa: ASSLQGGQPQH
len: 11; v_gene: TRBV5-6; CDR3aa: ASSLGRRETQY
len: 14; v_gene: TRBV10-3; CDR3aa: AISEGLNSGANVLT
len: 11; v_gene: TRBV2; CDR3aa: ASNPDRVGEQY
len: 12; v_gene: TRBV5-1; CDR3aa: ASSLAGVGGEQY
len: 13; v_gene: TRBV5-1; CDR3aa: ASSLGRENTGELF
len: 15; v_gene: TRBV5-6; CDR3aa: ASSTDRGSGHNSPLH
len: 12; v_gene: TRBV14; CDR3aa: ASSQGTEPGGYT
len: 9; v_gene: TRBV29-1; CDR3aa: SVKSGGEQY
len: 11; v_gene: TRBV19; CDR3aa: ASSISQGQPQH